Below, 16 T cell receptor beta chains from the same sample are listed, as sequenced in a study of regulatory T cells in long-lasting Graves disease. Time point given: newly diagnosed GD, antithyroid drugs for less than 3 months. Generation of the TCR library employed RNA extracted from PBMCs. With iRepertoire HTBI primers and Arm-PCR of CDR3 regions, TCR beta libraries were built. TCRdb fed the multiplex PCR reads into MiXCR, producing one record per CDR3 protein. The sample contains around 450,000 distinct CDR3 sequences, 15% of which appear only once. The sample also formed part of further work on T cells in Graves' hyperthyroidism and ophthalmopathy.

Sample: peripheral blood mononuclear cells (PBMCs), taken at new diagnosis, from a patient treated with antithyroid drugs. These receptors were collected from a woman in her forties with Graves disease.

This clonotype was seen only a few times. This rearrangement joins TRBV14 to TRBJ2-3; D is ambiguous. The CDR3 is 13 residues long. V lost 1 base, J lost 4 bases, and 6 bases lay in between. Germline assignment: CDR1 SGHDN and CDR2 FVKESK. CDR3 residues: CASSQGVPDTQYF. The CDR3 bases are TGTGCCAGCAGCCAAGGTGTCCCAGATACGCAGTATTTT. Complete variable domain (other parts from reference TRBV14 and TRBJ2-3): EAGVTQFPSHSVIEKGQTVTLRCDPISGHDNLYWYRRVMGKEIKFLLHFVKESKQDESGMPNNRFLAERTGGTYSTLKVQPAELEDSGVYFCASSQGVPDTQYFGPGTRLTVL.

This clonotype was seen at least ten times. This chain joins TRBV7-6 and TRBJ1-5; possible D gene TRBD1, 5 bases. V was clipped by 5 bases and J by 0 bases, with 14 bases between them. The V gene's germline CDR1 is SGHVS and CDR2 FNYEAQ. This CDR3 has 16 amino acids. CDR3 in DNA: TGTGCCAGCAGCCCTGCGGGAGGGACTAGCAATCAGCCCCAGCATTTT. It is translated as CASSPAGGTSNQPQHF.

This chain connects TRBV20-1 to TRBJ1-2; D is undetermined. CDR1 is DFQATT and CDR2 is SNEGSKA in the germline V gene (reference sequence). The CDR3 consists of 12 residues. The V and J ends lost 4 bases and 4 bases respectively, with 10 bases between them. CDR3: CSAIRTGYGYTF. The CDR3 coding sequence is TGCAGTGCTATTAGGACGGGCTATGGCTACACCTTC.

This clonotype was counted a few times. The DNA of the CDR3 is TGCAGTGCTAGCCCCGCGGGGTACAGGAATACGCAGTATTTT. This codes for CSASPAGYRNTQYF. The chain joins TRBV20-1 to TRBJ2-3; weak D call: TRBD2 (6 bases). Germline-derived CDR1 and CDR2 are DFQATT and SNEGSKA (reference sequence). Trimming stripped 3 bases from V and 7 bases from J, with 17 bases between. The CDR3 runs 14 residues.

The DNA of the CDR3 is TGTGCCACCAGTGGGGGGGCGTACGATGGCTACACCTTC. This sequence encodes CATSGGAYDGYTF. This sequence joins TRBV24-1 and TRBJ1-2, with D perhaps matching TRBD1 (6 bases). The CDR3 is 13 residues long. The V gene's germline CDR1 is KGHDR and CDR2 SFDVKD. Deletions cut 5 bases from V and 6 bases from J, with 12 bases between.

This clonotype showed up many times. J is TRBJ2-1 and V is TRBV7-8; D remains unclear. The ends were cut back, 2 bases at V and 2 bases at J, with 19 bases in the middle. The CDR3 runs to 18 residues. The germline V gene has CDR1 SGHVS and CDR2 FQNEAQ. The CDR3 loop is CASSLPRFPQGAYNEQFF. CDR3 nucleotides: TGTGCCAGCAGCTTACCCCGGTTCCCGCAAGGTGCCTACAATGAGCAGTTCTTC.

The genes are TRBV11-2 and TRBJ2-4, with 14 bases that match TRBD2. The J segment lost 1 base and the V segment lost 5 bases, leaving 19 bases of the junction unmatched. Germline-derived CDR1 and CDR2 are SGHAT and FQNNGV. The CDR3 contains 22 residues. The CDR3 nucleotides are TGTGCCAGCAGCCTGGGACTAGCGGGAGCTGTGGTCGGTTTTCGGGCCAAAAACATTCAGTACTTC. This translates into CASSLGLAGAVVGFRAKNIQYF.

Many counts were recorded for this clonotype. V and J are TRBV7-9 and TRBJ2-7; maybe TRBD1 (5 bases). Germline V CDR1 and CDR2: SEHNR, FQNEAQ (reference sequence). The CDR3 consists of 13 residues. V gave up 3 bases and J gave up 4 bases, with 10 bases separating them. The CDR3 DNA reads as TGTGCCAGCAGCTTTGGGGCCTGGTACGAGCAGTACTTC. This encodes CASSFGAWYEQYF.

This clonotype was seen ten or more times. V usage is TRBV11-2 and J usage is TRBJ2-2, with D perhaps being TRBD1 or TRBD2 (6 bases each). This CDR3 is built from 14 residues. Per germline, CDR1 SGHAT and CDR2 FQNNGV. The V end was cut by 5 bases, the J end by 8 bases, with 15 bases between. The CDR3 protein is CASSKHRAGGELFF. CDR3 bases: TGTGCCAGCAGCAAGCACAGGGCGGGAGGGGAGCTGTTTTTT. The full variable domain, with the rest looked up from reference TRBV11-2 and TRBJ2-2, is EAGVAQSPRYKIIEKRQSVAFWCNPISGHATLYWYQQILGQGPKLLIQFQNNGVVDDSQLPKDRFSAERLKGVDSTLKIQPAKLEDSAVYLCASSKHRAGGELFFGEGSRLTVL.

The sample holds a few counts of this clonotype. The chain recombines TRBV15 with TRBJ2-5, with 8 bases identical to TRBD1. CDR3 length: 17 amino acids. J lost 1 base, V lost 4 bases, and 11 bases had no gene match. Germline loops: CDR1 LNHNV, CDR2 YYDKDF (reference sequence). This chain's CDR3 is CATSTAKDRAFQETQYF. The DNA of the CDR3 is TGTGCCACCAGCACCGCAAAGGACAGGGCGTTCCAAGAGACCCAGTACTTC.

This clonotype came up many times. The chain is built from TRBV5-5 and TRBJ2-1, with TRBD1 as a possible D gene (5 bases). CDR1 and CDR2 (germline): SGHKS, YYEKEE (reference sequence). Trimming left V 3 bases short and J 4 bases short, with 14 bases between. The CDR3 length is 15 residues. CDR3 region: CASSYMVSGYNEQFF. In DNA, the CDR3 is TGTGCCAGCAGCTATATGGTGTCAGGGTACAATGAGCAGTTCTTC.

This clonotype was observed a handful of times. Possible read error: a much larger clone is one base away. The chain is built from TRBV6-1 and TRBJ1-5, with D maybe TRBD1 (5 bases). CDR3 size: 13 residues. V was trimmed by 8 bases and J by 0 bases, leaving 8 bases between them. Germline assignment: CDR1 MNHNS and CDR2 SASEGT. The DNA of the CDR3 is TGTGCCAGCGGCAGGGATAGCAATCAGCCCCAGCATTTT. Its translation: CASGRDSNQPQHF.

This clonotype was detected only a few times. The J gene is TRBJ2-2, the V gene TRBV12-3 or TRBV12-4; perhaps TRBD1 as D (6 bases). V gave up 3 bases and J gave up 0 bases, with 17 bases separating them. CDR3 length: 18 residues. The CDR3 spells CASSFRTPGTPNTGELFF. DNA of the CDR3: TGTGCCAGCAGTTTTCGGACCCCCGGGACACCGAACACCGGGGAGCTGTTTTTT.

This clonotype was counted only a few times. The chain couples TRBV6-5 to TRBJ2-2, with TRBD1 matching over 8 bases. Germline CDR1 reads MNHEY; CDR2 reads SVGAGI. The CDR3 length is 19 residues. The trim removed 0 bases at V and 7 bases at J, leaving 16 bases unmatched. The CDR3 bases are TGTGCCAGCAGTTACTCCCACTCCCGAACAGGGGGGATAGGCGGGGAGCTGTTTTTT. Its translation: CASSYSHSRTGGIGGELFF.

By sample fraction, this clonotype is medium-sized (0.01 to 0.1%). V and J are TRBV12-3 or TRBV12-4 and TRBJ1-2; no clear D gene. The CDR3 consists of 15 residues. Between the trimmed V and J ends, which lost 7 bases and 6 bases, there was a span of 21 bases. CDR3 residues: CASTPVFRTSHGYTF. In nucleotides, the CDR3 is TGTGCCAGCACCCCCGTTTTCCGAACAAGCCATGGCTACACCTTC.

This clonotype was seen repeatedly, ten times or more. The chain carries TRBV12-3 or TRBV12-4 and TRBJ2-7; D ambiguous. The CDR3 sequence is 15 residues long. Trimming removed 6 bases from V and 0 bases from J, with 15 bases in between. The CDR3: CASRRTIISSYEQYF. The CDR3 coding sequence is TGTGCCAGCAGGCGCACTATTATTAGCTCCTACGAGCAGTACTTC.